The 22 T cell receptor beta chains below were found in one sample sequenced in a study of shared clonotypes between healthy human individuals. This table comes from immunoSEQ multiplex PCR, and its TCRdb copy is limited to in-frame clones, with some not included. The profile shows 600,000 to 800,000 clones, just under 75% of them singletons. Sequencing was performed on memory CD4+ T cells sorted from blood. Subset noted: CD45RA-negative fraction. All receptors derive from a woman between 25 and 40 years old in good health.

Of note for this clone: This sample includes further DNA sequences coding for the same CDR3. The CDR3 sequence is CASSLGGLGEKLFF. The DNA of the CDR3 is TGTGCCAGCAGCTTGGGGGGTCTTGGAGAAAAACTGTTTTTT. The chain combines TRBV5-4 with TRBJ1-4; no clear D gene. This CDR3 comprises 14 residues. The ends were cut back, 0 bases at V and 8 bases at J, with 11 bases in the middle. Germline CDR1 SGHNT, CDR2 YYREEE (reference sequence).

This clone was picked up many times. The chain carries TRBV11-2 and TRBJ2-5, with D perhaps TRBD1 or TRBD2 (5 bases each). This CDR3 is 15 amino acids long. V was cut by 2 bases and J by 3 bases, with 13 bases left in between. Looked up from germline, CDR1 is SGHAT and CDR2 is FQNNGV. CDR3 in amino acids: CASSLMGRGEETQYF. In DNA, the CDR3 is TGTGCCAGCAGCTTAATGGGTAGGGGAGAAGAGACCCAGTACTTC.

V gene TRBV7-9 combines with J gene TRBJ1-4, with D perhaps TRBD1 (5 bases). The germline CDR1 and CDR2 sequences are SEHNR and FQNEAQ (reference sequence). Trimming shortened V by 1 base and J by 0 bases, and 15 bases separated the two germline ends. The CDR3 contains 18 residues. CDR3 sequence: CASSLVRQGIATNEKLFF. The CDR3 DNA sequence: TGTGCCAGCAGCTTAGTTCGGCAGGGTATTGCAACTAATGAAAAACTGTTTTTT.

This chain links TRBV5-1 with TRBJ1-1; TRBD1 is a possible D gene (6 bases). Per germline, CDR1 SGHRS and CDR2 YFSETQ. The ends were cut back, 4 bases at V and 1 base at J, with 14 bases in the middle. There are 15 residues in the CDR3. This chain's CDR3 is CASSHPGQQNTEAFF. Here the CDR3 DNA reads TGCGCCAGCAGCCACCCGGGACAACAGAACACTGAAGCTTTCTTT.

V is TRBV6-1 and J is TRBJ2-1; 11 positions match TRBD1. The germline gives CDR1 MNHNS, CDR2 SASEGT. V lost 7 bases to trimming and J lost 7 bases; unmatched junction nucleotides: 9. The CDR3 consists of 15 residues. CDR3 DNA sequence: TGTGCCAGCACCTACCCTGGGACAGGGGGAAATGAGCAGTTCTTC. Its protein product is CASTYPGTGGNEQFF.

The chain links TRBV5-1 to TRBJ2-2; 11 nucleotides match TRBD1. V was clipped by 4 bases and J by 5 bases; unmatched bases: 13. This CDR3 region has 18 residues. Looked up from germline, CDR1 is SGHRS and CDR2 is YFSETQ. The CDR3 protein is CASSALSGQGARTGELFF. CDR3 sequence (DNA): TGCGCCAGCAGCGCCTTATCCGGACAGGGGGCTAGGACCGGGGAGCTGTTTTTT.

For this clone: Different DNA sequences within this sample yield the same CDR3. This chain links TRBV7-9 with TRBJ2-5; the D gene is possibly TRBD2 (5 bases). V was cut by 1 base and J by 4 bases, with 7 bases left in between. This CDR3 region has 13 residues. Germline CDR1 is SEHNR and CDR2 is FQNEAQ (reference sequence). The CDR3: CASSLGAGETQYF. CDR3 coding DNA: TGTGCCAGCAGCTTAGGGGCGGGAGAGACCCAGTACTTC.

The CDR3 loop reads CAISSGTLENIQYF. CDR3 coding DNA: TGTGCCATCAGTTCCGGGACCTTGGAAAACATTCAGTACTTC. V gene TRBV10-3 combines with J gene TRBJ2-4; D assignment may be TRBD1 or TRBD2 (5 bases each). This CDR3 is built from 14 residues. The germline V gene has CDR1 ENHRY and CDR2 SYGVKD. Between the trimmed V and J ends, which lost 5 bases and 5 bases, there was a span of 13 bases.

The chain carries TRBV11-3 and TRBJ2-3, with D tentatively TRBD2 (7 bases). This CDR3 is 18 amino acids long. Trimming left V 3 bases short and J 3 bases short, with 22 bases between. Per germline, CDR1 SGHNT and CDR2 YENEEA. The CDR3 region is CASSFPRGRGRRTDTQYF. CDR3 in DNA: TGTGCCAGCAGCTTCCCGCGGGGGAGGGGGAGAAGGACAGATACGCAGTATTTT.

The chain couples TRBV2 to TRBJ1-6; D is perhaps TRBD1 (6 bases). This CDR3 spans 14 amino acids. Germline V lookup: CDR1 SNHLY, CDR2 FYNNEI. V gave up 7 bases and J gave up 5 bases, with 12 bases separating them. The CDR3 nucleotides read TGTGCCAGCATTAGCTACAGGGATAATTCACCCCTCCACTTT. This codes for CASISYRDNSPLHF.

The gene calls are TRBV7-8 and TRBJ2-7; no clear D. The CDR3 contains 10 residues. The V and J ends lost 3 bases and 7 bases respectively, with 4 bases between them. From germline, CDR1 is SGHVS and CDR2 FQNEAQ. The chain's CDR3 is CASSFREQYF. CDR3 DNA sequence: TGTGCCAGCAGCTTCCGGGAGCAGTACTTC.

The rearrangement links TRBV4-1 to TRBJ2-5; 10 bases agree with TRBD2. CDR3 size: 16 residues. Per the germline V gene, CDR1 is MGHRA and CDR2 is YSYEKL. V shed 1 base, J shed 9 bases, and the junction held 11 bases outside the gene matches. CDR3 nucleotides: TGCGCCAGCAGCCAAGTAAGCGGGAGGGGGCCAAGGGCCCAGTACTTC. It specifies CASSQVSGRGPRAQYF.

The table lists this clone with many counts. This rearrangement joins TRBV6-4 to TRBJ1-1; D is undetermined. This CDR3 spans 16 amino acids. Germline loops: CDR1 MRHNA, CDR2 SNTAGT. V was cut by 1 base and J by 3 bases, with 15 bases left in between. For the CDR3, the DNA is TGTGCCAGCAGTGACTTAAAAACCCGGAGGGACACTGAAGCTTTCTTT. This gives the protein CASSDLKTRRDTEAFF.

The chain links TRBV19 to TRBJ2-2, with 7 bases matching TRBD1. This CDR3 is built from 14 residues. CDR1 LNHDA and CDR2 SQIVND come from the germline V gene (reference sequence). Losses at the gene ends were 6 bases for V and 5 bases for J; bases not matched to a gene: 6. The chain's CDR3 is CASRPSGGTGELFF. The CDR3 region has the DNA TGTGCCAGTAGACCTTCAGGGGGAACCGGGGAGCTGTTTTTT.

The chain has TRBV11-3 and TRBJ1-1; perhaps TRBD1 as D (5 bases). CDR1 and CDR2 from the germline V gene are SGHNT and YENEEA. Trimming took off 5 bases at V and 10 bases at J, with 20 bases between the two ends. This CDR3 is 14 amino acids long. DNA of the CDR3: TGTGCCAGCAGCCCCCACGGGGCGTCTGTAGTAGCTTTCTTT. The encoded protein is CASSPHGASVVAFF.

This chain joins TRBV2 and TRBJ2-3; unclear D gene. Trimming stripped 1 base from V and 2 bases from J, with 7 bases between. The CDR3 has 14 amino acids. The germline V gene has CDR1 SNHLY and CDR2 FYNNEI. CDR3 coding DNA: TGTGCCAGCAGTGAAGGTGGCCTCACAGATACGCAGTATTTT. Translating gives CASSEGGLTDTQYF. The variable domain in full, completed from reference TRBV2 and TRBJ2-3, reads EPEVTQTPSHQVTQMGQEVILRCVPISNHLYFYWYRQILGQKVEFLVSFYNNEISEKSEIFDDQFSVERPDGSNFTLKIRSTKLEDSAMYFCASSEGGLTDTQYFGPGTRLTVL.

The chain combines TRBV7-9 with TRBJ1-4; D uncertain. Deletions cut 8 bases from V and 7 bases from J, with 11 bases between. The length of the CDR3 is 12 residues. Germline loops: CDR1 SEHNR, CDR2 FQNEAQ (reference sequence). This CDR3 reads CASGREGEKLFF. CDR3 nucleotide sequence: TGTGCCAGCGGGAGGGAAGGTGAAAAACTGTTTTTT.

The chain employs TRBV18 and TRBJ2-1; a possible D gene is TRBD2 (6 bases). Trimming stripped 5 bases from V and 5 bases from J, with 10 bases between. The CDR3 is 13 residues long. Germline loops: CDR1 KGHSH, CDR2 LQKENI. The CDR3 DNA reads as TGTGCCAGCTCAGCGGGAAGGAACAATGAGCAGTTCTTC. Its translation is CASSAGRNNEQFF.

There are a few counts of this clone. CDR3 in amino acids: CASSPSGIFDGYTF. The CDR3, as DNA: TGTGCCAGCAGCCCCTCAGGGATTTTCGATGGCTACACCTTC. The chain recombines TRBV5-5 with TRBJ1-2, with a possible D match to TRBD1 (5 bases). Germline V gene lookup returns CDR1 SGHKS and CDR2 YYEKEE (reference sequence). The CDR3 runs to 14 residues. V was clipped by 4 bases and J by 6 bases, with 16 bases between them.

The table lists this clone with many counts. The chain recombines TRBV6-1 with TRBJ2-1; the D is unclear. The CDR3 spans 15 residues. The V end was cut by 4 bases, the J end by 0 bases, with 10 bases between. Germline V gene sequence: CDR1 MNHNS, CDR2 SASEGT. CDR3 amino acids: CASSVEESSYNEQFF. The CDR3 DNA reads as TGTGCCAGCAGTGTAGAGGAGAGCTCCTACAATGAGCAGTTCTTC.

The CDR3 loop is CASSLRGRSRYEQYF. CDR3 bases: TGCGCCAGCAGCTTAAGGGGGAGGAGTAGGTACGAGCAGTACTTC. This chain joins TRBV5-1 and TRBJ2-7; D is possibly TRBD1 or TRBD2 (6 bases each). Germline-derived CDR1 and CDR2 are SGHRS and YFSETQ. Trimming shortened V by 2 bases and J by 4 bases, and 16 bases separated the two germline ends. The CDR3 extends over 15 amino acids.

The chain combines TRBV5-1 with TRBJ1-2, with D perhaps matching TRBD1 (5 bases). Trimming cost V 3 bases and J 7 bases, with 16 bases left between them. The CDR3 contains 14 residues. Germline CDR1 reads SGHRS; CDR2 reads YFSETQ. The CDR3 DNA follows: TGCGCCAGCAGCTCCGGGACGGAGGTGGGTGGCTACACCTTC. This gives the protein CASSSGTEVGGYTF.